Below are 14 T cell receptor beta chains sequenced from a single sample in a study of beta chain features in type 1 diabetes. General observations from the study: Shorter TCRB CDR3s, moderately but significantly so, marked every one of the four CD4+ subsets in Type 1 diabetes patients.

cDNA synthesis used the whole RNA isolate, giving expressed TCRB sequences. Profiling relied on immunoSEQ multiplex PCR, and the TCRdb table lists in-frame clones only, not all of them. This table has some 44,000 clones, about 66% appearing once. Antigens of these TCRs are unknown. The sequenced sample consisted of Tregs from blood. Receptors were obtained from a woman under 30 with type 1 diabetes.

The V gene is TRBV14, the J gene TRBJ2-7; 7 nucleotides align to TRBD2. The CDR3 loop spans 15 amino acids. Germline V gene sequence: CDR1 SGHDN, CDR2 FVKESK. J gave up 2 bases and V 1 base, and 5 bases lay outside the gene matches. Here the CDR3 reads CASSQVAGVAYEQYF. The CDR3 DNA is TGTGCCAGCAGCCAAGTCGCGGGGGTCGCCTACGAGCAGTACTTC.

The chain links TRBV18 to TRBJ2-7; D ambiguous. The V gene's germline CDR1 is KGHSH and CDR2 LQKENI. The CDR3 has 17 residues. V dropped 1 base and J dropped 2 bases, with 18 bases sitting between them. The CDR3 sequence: CASSPRPLVALTYEQYF. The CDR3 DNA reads TGTGCCAGCTCACCACGGCCCCTAGTTGCCTTGACCTACGAGCAGTACTTC.

CDR3 coding DNA: TGTGCCAGCCACCGGGGGACCTACGAGCAGTACTTC. The encoded protein is CASHRGTYEQYF. This sequence joins TRBV5-6 and TRBJ2-7; D is perhaps TRBD2 (6 bases). Trimming stripped 7 bases from V and 2 bases from J, with 10 bases between. Germline V gene sequence: CDR1 SGHDT, CDR2 YYEEEE. The CDR3 is made up of 12 amino acids.

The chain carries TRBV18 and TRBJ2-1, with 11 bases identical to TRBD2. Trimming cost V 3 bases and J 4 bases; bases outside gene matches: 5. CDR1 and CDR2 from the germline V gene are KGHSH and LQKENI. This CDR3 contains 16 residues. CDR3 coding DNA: TGTGCCAGCTCACCTGGGGGACTAGCGGTATACAATGAGCAGTTCTTC. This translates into CASSPGGLAVYNEQFF. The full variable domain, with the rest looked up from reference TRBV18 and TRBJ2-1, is NAGVMQNPRHLVRRRGQEARLRCSPMKGHSHVYWYRQLPEEGLKFMVYLQKENIIDESGMPKERFSAEFPKEGPSILRIQQVVRGDSAAYFCASSPGGLAVYNEQFFGPGTRLTVL.

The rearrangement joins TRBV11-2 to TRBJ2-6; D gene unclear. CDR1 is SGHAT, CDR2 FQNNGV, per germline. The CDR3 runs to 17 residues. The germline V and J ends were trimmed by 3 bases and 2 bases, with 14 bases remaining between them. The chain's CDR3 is CASSFPRTRAGANVLTF. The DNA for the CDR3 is TGTGCCAGCAGCTTCCCCCGAACACGGGCTGGGGCCAACGTCCTGACTTTC.

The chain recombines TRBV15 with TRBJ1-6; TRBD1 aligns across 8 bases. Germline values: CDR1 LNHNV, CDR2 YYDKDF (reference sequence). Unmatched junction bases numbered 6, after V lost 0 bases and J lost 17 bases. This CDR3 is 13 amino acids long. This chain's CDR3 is CATSRDRQGIFHF. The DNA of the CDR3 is TGTGCCACCAGCAGAGATCGACAGGGGATCTTCCACTTT.

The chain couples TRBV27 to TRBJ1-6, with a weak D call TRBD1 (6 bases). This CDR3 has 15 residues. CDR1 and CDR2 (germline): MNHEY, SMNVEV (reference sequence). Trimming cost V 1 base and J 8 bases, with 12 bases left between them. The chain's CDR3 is CASSLFGRGDSPLHF. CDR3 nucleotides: TGTGCCAGCAGTTTATTTGGCAGGGGTGATTCACCCCTCCACTTT.

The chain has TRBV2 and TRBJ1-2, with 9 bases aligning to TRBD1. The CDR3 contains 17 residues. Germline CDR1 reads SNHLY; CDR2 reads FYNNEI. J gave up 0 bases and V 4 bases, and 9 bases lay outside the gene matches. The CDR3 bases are TGTGCCAGCAGTGGCCGGGACAGGGTATCGGCTAACTATGGCTACACCTTC. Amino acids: CASSGRDRVSANYGYTF.

CDR3 coding DNA: TGTGCCAGCAGCTTGATCGGGGTTTCGGAGACCCAGTACTTC. Translated, it gives CASSLIGVSETQYF. This rearrangement joins TRBV7-2 to TRBJ2-5, with a weak D call TRBD2 (5 bases). Trimming shortened V by 3 bases and J by 5 bases, and 13 bases separated the two germline ends. The CDR3 spans 14 residues. CDR1 is SGHTA and CDR2 is FQGNSA in the germline V gene.

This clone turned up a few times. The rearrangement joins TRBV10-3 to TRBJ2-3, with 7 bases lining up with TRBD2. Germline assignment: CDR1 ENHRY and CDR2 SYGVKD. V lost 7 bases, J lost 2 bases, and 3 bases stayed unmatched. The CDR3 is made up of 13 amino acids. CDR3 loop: CAIKAGTTDTQYF. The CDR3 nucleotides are TGTGCCATCAAAGCGGGGACCACAGATACGCAGTATTTT.

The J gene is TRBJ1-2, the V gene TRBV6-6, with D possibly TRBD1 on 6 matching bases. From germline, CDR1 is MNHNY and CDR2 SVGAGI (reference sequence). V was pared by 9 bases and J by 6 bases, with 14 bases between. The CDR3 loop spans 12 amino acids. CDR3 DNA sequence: TGTGCCAGTGAAAGAGGGGGTAATGGCTACACCTTC. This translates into CASERGGNGYTF.

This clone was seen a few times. DNA of the CDR3: TGTGCCAGCAGAAGACAGGGGATCTATGGCTACACCTTC. This translates into CASRRQGIYGYTF. This rearrangement joins TRBV28 to TRBJ1-2; 8 nucleotides line up with TRBD1. Germline V gene lookup returns CDR1 MDHEN and CDR2 SYDVKM. The CDR3 extends over 13 amino acids. After removal of 6 bases from V and 4 bases from J, the junction contained 4 bases not matched to a gene.

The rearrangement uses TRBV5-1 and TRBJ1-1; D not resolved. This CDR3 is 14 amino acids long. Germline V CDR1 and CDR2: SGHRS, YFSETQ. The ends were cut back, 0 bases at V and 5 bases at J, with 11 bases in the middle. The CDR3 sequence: CASSLGVGGTEAFF. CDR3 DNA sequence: TGCGCCAGCAGCTTGGGGGTGGGCGGGACTGAAGCTTTCTTT. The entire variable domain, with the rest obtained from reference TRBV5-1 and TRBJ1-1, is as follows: KAGVTQTPRYLIKTRGQQVTLSCSPISGHRSVSWYQQTPGQGLQFLFEYFSETQRNKGNFPGRFSGRQFSNSRSEMNVSTLELGDSALYLCASSLGVGGTEAFFGQGTRLTVV.

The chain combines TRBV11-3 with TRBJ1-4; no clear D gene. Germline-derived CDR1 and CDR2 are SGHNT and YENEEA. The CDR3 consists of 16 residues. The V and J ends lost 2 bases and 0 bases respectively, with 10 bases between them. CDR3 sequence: CASSLYVGATNEKLFF. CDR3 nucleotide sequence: TGTGCCAGCAGCTTATATGTCGGAGCAACTAATGAAAAACTGTTTTTT.